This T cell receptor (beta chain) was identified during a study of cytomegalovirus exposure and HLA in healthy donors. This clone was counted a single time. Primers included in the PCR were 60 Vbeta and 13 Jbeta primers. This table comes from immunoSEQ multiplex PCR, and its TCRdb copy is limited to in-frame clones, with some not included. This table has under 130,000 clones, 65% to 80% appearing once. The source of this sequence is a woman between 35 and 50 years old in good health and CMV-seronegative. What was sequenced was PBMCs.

CDR3 coding DNA: TGTGCCAGCAGTCCAAGGCGGGAGAACTCTGGAAACACCATATATTTT. It codes for CASSPRRENSGNTIYF. The chain recombines TRBV27 with TRBJ1-3; D gene unclear. CDR3 length equals 16 residues. CDR1 is MNHEY and CDR2 is SMNVEV in the germline V gene (reference sequence). Trimming took off 5 bases at V and 0 bases at J, with 14 bases between the two ends.